These 26 T cell receptor beta chains came from one sample sequenced in a study of blood T cell repertoires in COVID-19. Sequencing used immunoSEQ multiplex PCR; TCRdb keeps in-frame clones, though not all of them. The sample has some 220,000 clones, around 82% seen once. Sequenced material: peripheral blood. Receptor source: a woman aged 30 to 39 who had recovered from COVID-19.

This chain's CDR3 is CASSVGGSGYNEQFF. The CDR3 DNA reads as TGTGCCAGCAGCGTGGGCGGGAGTGGTTACAATGAGCAGTTCTTC. V gene TRBV9 combines with J gene TRBJ2-1; 7 bases align to TRBD2. The junction had 6 bases not matched to a gene; V was cut back by 2 bases and J by 4 bases. This CDR3 region has 15 residues. The germline CDR1 and CDR2 sequences are SGDLS and YYNGEE.

The chain has TRBV27 and TRBJ2-6; no firm D call. Germline CDR1 reads MNHEY; CDR2 reads SMNVEV (reference sequence). This CDR3 is 13 amino acids long. Trimming pared 2 bases from V and 4 bases from J, leaving 3 bases between. In nucleotides, the CDR3 is TGTGCCAGCAGTTTAACAGGGGCCAACGTCCTGACTTTC. This gives the protein CASSLTGANVLTF.

The chain is built from TRBV6-6 and TRBJ1-6, with a possible D match to TRBD1 (5 bases). The CDR3 length is 16 residues. In germline, CDR1 is MNHNY, CDR2 SVGAGI (reference sequence). V lost 6 bases to trimming and J lost 1 base, with 13 bases between them. The CDR3 region is CASSYRDRSYNSPLHF. The CDR3 DNA is TGTGCCAGCAGCTACCGCGACAGATCCTATAATTCACCCCTCCACTTT.

This chain links TRBV21-1 with TRBJ1-5; the D segment call TRBD1 is taken from the table without a DNA check. TRBV21-1 is deemed a pseudogene. CDR3 size: 16 residues. CDR3 amino acids: CASRTPAGASRQPQHF. CDR3 DNA sequence: TGTGCCAGCAGAACCCCGGCAGGGGCCTCCAGACAGCCCCAGCATTTT.

The V call is TRBV14, the J call TRBJ2-2; weak D call: TRBD1 (6 bases). Germline-derived CDR1 and CDR2 are SGHDN and FVKESK. Between the trimmed V and J ends, which lost 6 bases and 2 bases, there was a span of 13 bases. The CDR3 is 15 amino acids. The CDR3: CASRPGTLNTGELFF. Here the CDR3 DNA reads TGTGCCAGCAGACCCGGGACACTTAACACCGGGGAGCTGTTTTTT.

The chain links TRBV27 to TRBJ1-6; 12 nucleotides line up with TRBD1. V shed 2 bases and J 10 bases; nucleotides not matched to a gene: 6. This CDR3 region has 16 residues. Per the germline V gene, CDR1 is MNHEY and CDR2 is SMNVEV (reference sequence). The DNA of the CDR3 is TGTGCCAGCAGTTTACGGGGGACAGGGGGCAGGTCACCCCTCCACTTT. This gives the protein CASSLRGTGGRSPLHF.

This chain uses TRBV10-3 with TRBJ2-7; the match to TRBD1 covers 7 bases. CDR1 ENHRY and CDR2 SYGVKD come from the germline V gene. CDR3 size: 12 residues. V was pared by 6 bases and J by 7 bases, with 6 bases of the junction left unmatched. CDR3 sequence: CAIRRQGGEQYF. Here the CDR3 DNA reads TGTGCCATCAGAAGACAGGGCGGGGAGCAGTACTTC.

V is TRBV4-1 and J is TRBJ2-1; 10 positions match TRBD2. Germline assignment: CDR1 MGHRA and CDR2 YSYEKL. The CDR3 is made up of 17 amino acids. After removal of 0 bases from V and 3 bases from J, the junction contained 5 bases not matched to a gene. CDR3 protein: CASSQDGGTSVYNEQFF. The CDR3 DNA reads as TGCGCCAGCAGCCAAGATGGGGGGACTAGCGTCTACAATGAGCAGTTCTTC.

This sequence joins TRBV27 and TRBJ2-7; TRBD1 matches at 8 bases. CDR3 size: 15 residues. Per the germline V gene, CDR1 is MNHEY and CDR2 is SMNVEV (reference sequence). V dropped 4 bases and J dropped 1; count of bases not matched to a gene: 6. CDR3 region: CASSSRDRSSYEQYF. In DNA form, the CDR3 reads TGTGCCAGCAGTTCCCGGGACAGGTCATCCTACGAGCAGTACTTC.

The V and J genes are TRBV5-6 and TRBJ2-3; tentative D call: TRBD1 (6 bases). V lost 1 base and J 3 bases, leaving 21 bases between the germline ends. The germline gives CDR1 SGHDT, CDR2 YYEEEE. The CDR3 consists of 18 residues. As DNA, the CDR3 is TGTGCCAGCAGCTTGTTCACCAGCGACAGGCTTATTACAGATACGCAGTATTTT. Translated: CASSLFTSDRLITDTQYF.

With regard to this clone: Other DNA sequences from this sample encode an identical CDR3 as well. The J gene is TRBJ2-7, the V gene TRBV28, with D unresolved. Germline CDR1 and CDR2: MDHEN and SYDVKM. This CDR3 contains 12 residues. V gave up 6 bases and J gave up 0 bases, with 6 bases separating them. Here the CDR3 DNA reads TGTGCCAGCAGCCCTAGCTCCTACGAGCAGTACTTC. Its translation: CASSPSSYEQYF.

The gene calls are TRBV9 and TRBJ2-7, with 7 nucleotides matching TRBD2. Germline CDR1 reads SGDLS; CDR2 reads YYNGEE. This CDR3 region has 13 residues. Trimming cost V 2 bases and J 6 bases; bases outside gene matches: 5. Here the CDR3 DNA reads TGTGCCAGCAGCGTGGGGTCTAGCGGCGAGCAGTACTTC. Its translation: CASSVGSSGEQYF.

The chain has TRBV28 and TRBJ1-2; tentative D call: TRBD1 (6 bases). Trimming shortened V by 2 bases and J by 4 bases, and 14 bases separated the two germline ends. The CDR3 is made up of 15 amino acids. Germline CDR1 and CDR2: MDHEN and SYDVKM. CDR3: CASSLQTGMGYGYTF. CDR3 DNA: TGTGCCAGCAGTTTACAAACAGGGATGGGCTATGGCTACACCTTC.

This clone was detected a few times. This chain's CDR3 is CASSTLRGLAGDNEQFF. The CDR3 region has the DNA TGTGCCAGTAGTACCCTGAGGGGACTAGCGGGAGATAATGAGCAGTTCTTC. The chain is built from TRBV19 and TRBJ2-1; 14 bases line up with TRBD2. Germline-derived CDR1 and CDR2 are LNHDA and SQIVND (reference sequence). V trimming: 4 bases; J trimming: 7 bases; junction bases outside the gene matches: 9. This CDR3 comprises 17 residues.

The chain is built from TRBV28 and TRBJ1-5; 7 positions match TRBD1. This CDR3 comprises 13 residues. Germline V CDR1 and CDR2: MDHEN, SYDVKM. After removal of 5 bases from V and 9 bases from J, the junction contained 7 bases not matched to a gene. CDR3 coding DNA: TGTGCCAGCAGTCGGGACAGTCAACGGCCCCAGCATTTT. It translates to CASSRDSQRPQHF.

The rearrangement joins TRBV6-5 to TRBJ1-6; D gene uncertain. Germline V gene sequence: CDR1 MNHEY, CDR2 SVGAGI. The CDR3 runs to 15 residues. V lost 6 bases, J lost 0 bases, and 9 bases lay in between. This CDR3 is CASSPRSSYNSPLHF. The CDR3 DNA follows: TGTGCCAGCAGCCCAAGGAGCTCCTATAATTCACCCCTCCACTTT.

V gene TRBV7-3 combines with J gene TRBJ2-1; 9 nucleotides line up with TRBD2. The germline V gene has CDR1 SGHTA and CDR2 FQGTGA. The CDR3 length is 17 residues. V trimming: 5 bases; J trimming: 10 bases; junction bases outside the gene matches: 18. The CDR3 reads CASSPGEGLAGAHEQFF. As DNA, the CDR3 is TGTGCCAGCAGCCCAGGCGAGGGGTTAGCGGGAGCCCACGAGCAGTTCTTC.

The chain couples TRBV5-4 to TRBJ2-7; the match to TRBD2 covers 7 bases. Germline assignment: CDR1 SGHNT and CDR2 YYREEE (reference sequence). With 2 bases clipped from V and 5 bases from J, the junction kept 7 bases outside the gene matches. The CDR3 spans 14 residues. In DNA, the CDR3 is TGTGCCAGCAGCTTTGGCGGGAGTCGGGACGAGCAGTACTTC. Translation gives CASSFGGSRDEQYF. The complete variable domain, with remaining parts taken from reference TRBV5-4 and TRBJ2-7, reads ETGVTQSPTHLIKTRGQQVTLRCSSQSGHNTVSWYQQALGQGPQFIFQYYREEENGRGNFPPRFSGLQFPNYSSELNVNALELDDSALYLCASSFGGSRDEQYFGPGTRLTVT.

The V and J genes are TRBV9 and TRBJ2-3; the D is unclear. CDR3 length: 13 amino acids. Trimming took 0 bases from V and 2 from J, leaving 4 bases between them. The germline V gene has CDR1 SGDLS and CDR2 YYNGEE. The CDR3 sequence: CASSVAYTDTQYF. DNA of the CDR3: TGTGCCAGCAGCGTAGCTTACACAGATACGCAGTATTTT.

The V call is TRBV14, the J call TRBJ1-1; D might be TRBD1 (5 bases). The length of the CDR3 is 16 residues. With 0 bases removed from V and 5 bases from J, the gap between germline ends came to 16 bases. Germline CDR1 reads SGHDN; CDR2 reads FVKESK. CDR3 sequence: CASSQELRGMATEAFF. CDR3 in DNA: TGTGCCAGCAGCCAAGAGTTAAGGGGAATGGCTACTGAAGCTTTCTTT.

The genes are TRBV6-4 and TRBJ2-2; 14 bases match TRBD2. The CDR3 is 17 residues long. The V and J ends lost 0 bases and 4 bases, in that order; junction bases with no gene match: 1. CDR1 and CDR2 from the germline V gene are MRHNA and SNTAGT. CDR3 in DNA: TGTGCCAGCAGTGACTCGGGACTAGCGGGGGCCACCGGGGAGCTGTTTTTT. Protein product: CASSDSGLAGATGELFF.

The rearrangement links TRBV7-2 to TRBJ2-3; 9 bases are a match to TRBD1. CDR1 and CDR2 from the germline V gene are SGHTA and FQGNSA. This CDR3 is built from 12 residues. J lost 5 bases, V lost 6 bases, and 0 bases had no gene match. In DNA form, the CDR3 reads TGTGCCAGCAGGGACAGGGGAGATACGCAGTATTTT. It translates to CASRDRGDTQYF.

This clone was picked up a small number of times. This chain links TRBV15 with TRBJ2-3; no clear D gene. This CDR3 spans 15 amino acids. The germline V gene encodes CDR1 LNHNV and CDR2 YYDKDF (reference sequence). V gave up 0 bases and J gave up 4 bases, with 11 bases separating them. Written as DNA, the CDR3 is TGTGCCACCAGCAGAGAATCAGTGGAGTCAGATACGCAGTATTTT. Encoded protein: CATSRESVESDTQYF. The full variable domain, in which reference TRBV15 and TRBJ2-3 provide the parts outside the CDR3, is DAMVIQNPRYQVTQFGKPVTLSCSQTLNHNVMYWYQQKSSQAPKLLFHYYDKDFNNEADTPDNFQSRRPNTSFCFLDIRSPGLGDTAMYLCATSRESVESDTQYFGPGTRLTVL.

The DNA for the CDR3 is TGTGCCAGCAGTTTACGGGGGTCGTCGAACACTGAAGCTTTCTTT. The encoded protein is CASSLRGSSNTEAFF. This chain uses TRBV28 with TRBJ1-1; maybe TRBD1 (5 bases). V was shortened by 2 bases and J by 1 base, with 11 bases between the two germline ends. The CDR3 totals 15 residues. Germline V CDR1 and CDR2: MDHEN, SYDVKM. The full variable domain, completed using reference TRBV28 and TRBJ1-1, is DVKVTQSSRYLVKRTGEKVFLECVQDMDHENMFWYRQDPGLGLRLIYFSYDVKMKEKGDIPEGYSVSREKKERFSLILESASTNQTSMYLCASSLRGSSNTEAFFGQGTRLTVV.

This chain joins TRBV28 and TRBJ1-6; D gene unclear. Trimming shortened V by 8 bases and J by 3 bases, and 8 bases separated the two germline ends. The CDR3 sequence is 13 residues long. Germline values: CDR1 MDHEN, CDR2 SYDVKM. The CDR3, as DNA: TGTGCCAGCCAAGCCCTCTATAATTCACCCCTCCACTTT. Translating it yields CASQALYNSPLHF.

This chain joins TRBV7-2 and TRBJ1-5; 8 nucleotides line up with TRBD1. This CDR3 has 13 amino acids. Trimming removed 4 bases from V and 4 bases from J; junction bases left unmatched: 0. CDR1 is SGHTA and CDR2 is FQGNSA in the germline V gene. Written as DNA, the CDR3 is TGTGCCAGCAGCTACAGGGGGAATCAGCCCCAGCATTTT. This codes for CASSYRGNQPQHF.